Following are 24 T cell receptor beta chains from one sample sequenced in a study of CD8+ T cells in alopecia areata (dated by TCRdb to the late 2010s). To prepare the library, the immunoSEQ multiplex PCR assay was applied. For TCR sequencing, RNA was extracted from every sample and reverse transcribed into cDNA to serve as template. TCRdb re-hosts the immuneACCESS table, in-frame sequences only. Its copies lack some clones; in the studies checked, an unresolved V gene accounts for under half of them, and the cause for the rest is not known. Here the sample has 150,000 to 200,000 clones; around 60% occur a single time. The biggest ten clones account for roughly 14% of the sample. This sample's time point label indicates: baseline before oral tofacitinib. The specimen was CD4+ T cells sorted from blood, collected at week 0. These receptors were obtained from a human donor with alopecia areata.

This clone has only a few counts. The chain joins TRBV29-1 to TRBJ1-2; 9 bases map to TRBD1. This CDR3 is built from 16 residues. J was trimmed by 4 bases and V by 1 base; bases with no gene match: 10. Germline CDR1 SQVTM, CDR2 ANQGSEA. The CDR3 DNA reads as TGCAGCGTTGAAGCGGACAGGGGCAGGAGGGCCTATGGCTACACCTTC. Translated, it gives CSVEADRGRRAYGYTF.

This clone has a handful of counts. The chain combines TRBV25-1 with TRBJ1-4; a weak D match, TRBD1 (5 bases). Germline assignment: CDR1 MGHDK and CDR2 SYGVNS. Trimming cost V 6 bases and J 10 bases, with 9 bases left between them. The CDR3 sequence is 11 residues long. The CDR3, as DNA: TGTGCCAGCAGGGGGCCCGGAAAACTGTTTTTT. Residues: CASRGPGKLFF. Supplemented by reference TRBV25-1 and TRBJ1-4, the full variable domain reads EADIYQTPRYLVIGTGKKITLECSQTMGHDKMYWYQQDPGMELHLIHYSYGVNSTEKGDLSSESTVSRIRTEHFPLTLESARPSHTSQYLCASRGPGKLFFGSGTQLSVL.

The V call is TRBV29-1, the J call TRBJ2-5; D gene uncertain. Germline loops: CDR1 SQVTM, CDR2 ANQGSEA. V was clipped by 7 bases and J by 9 bases, with 21 bases between them. This CDR3 has 13 amino acids. The CDR3, as DNA: TGCAGCGGGGCCGGACGGGCGAACAAGGCCCAGTACTTC. The encoded protein is CSGAGRANKAQYF.

This clone was picked up a small number of times. The gene calls are TRBV15 and TRBJ2-3; the match to TRBD1 covers 7 bases. Germline assignment: CDR1 LNHNV and CDR2 YYDKDF (reference sequence). V lost 1 base to trimming and J lost 5 bases; unmatched junction nucleotides: 6. The CDR3 length is 15 residues. CDR3 sequence: CATSRASGGLDTQYF. In DNA form, the CDR3 reads TGTGCCACCAGCAGAGCGTCAGGGGGTTTAGATACGCAGTATTTT.

This clone was counted a few times. The V and J genes are TRBV7-9 and TRBJ2-1; 8 positions match TRBD1. V shed 1 base and J 8 bases; nucleotides not matched to a gene: 10. The CDR3 has 16 residues. The germline gives CDR1 SEHNR, CDR2 FQNEAQ (reference sequence). The CDR3 DNA is TGTGCCAGCAGCTTAGATCCGTGGACAGGGTCGCATGAGCAGTTCTTC. This encodes CASSLDPWTGSHEQFF. Full variable domain (missing parts from reference TRBV7-9 and TRBJ2-1): DTGVSQNPRHKITKRGQNVTFRCDPISEHNRLYWYRQTLGQGPEFLTYFQNEAQLEKSRLLSDRFSAERPKGSFSTLEIQRTEQGDSAMYLCASSLDPWTGSHEQFFGPGTRLTVL.

The genes are TRBV29-1 and TRBJ2-3, with 13 nucleotides matching TRBD2. The germline CDR1 and CDR2 sequences are SQVTM and ANQGSEA. Trimming removed 6 bases from V and 1 base from J; junction bases left unmatched: 4. The CDR3 extends over 15 amino acids. As DNA, the CDR3 is TGCAGCGTAACCGGGACTAGCGGGGGCACAGATACGCAGTATTTT. Protein product: CSVTGTSGGTDTQYF.

The gene calls are TRBV30 and TRBJ1-2; D gene ambiguous. Germline-derived CDR1 and CDR2 are GTSNPN and SVGIG (reference sequence). This CDR3 spans 12 amino acids. V was cut by 4 bases and J by 4 bases, with 10 bases left in between. This CDR3 reads CAWTPAPYGYTF. The CDR3 DNA follows: TGTGCCTGGACTCCGGCTCCCTATGGCTACACCTTC.

With regard to this clone: The junction departs from germline at one end; a sequencing error may be responsible. V and J are TRBV30 and TRBJ2-3; D call uncertain. Looked up from germline, CDR1 is GTSNPN and CDR2 is SVGIG (reference sequence). The CDR3 runs 15 residues. The CDR3 loop is CAWSVVARSTDTQYF. CDR3 coding DNA: TGTGCCTGGAGTGTTGTCGCCCGCAGCACCGATACGCAGTATTTT.

The rearrangement uses TRBV27 and TRBJ2-7; D might be TRBD1 (5 bases). Trimming left V 2 bases short and J 3 bases short, with 14 bases between. The CDR3 runs to 15 residues. Looked up from germline, CDR1 is MNHEY and CDR2 is SMNVEV (reference sequence). The CDR3: CASSLRAGKGYEQYF. The CDR3 DNA sequence: TGTGCCAGCAGTTTACGAGCAGGGAAGGGCTACGAGCAGTACTTC.

The rearrangement links TRBV5-1 to TRBJ2-2; D not resolved. This CDR3 contains 11 residues. V lost 3 bases, J lost 9 bases, and 6 bases lay in between. Germline values: CDR1 SGHRS, CDR2 YFSETQ. This chain's CDR3 is CASSWARELFF. Written as DNA, the CDR3 is TGCGCCAGCAGCTGGGCGAGGGAGCTGTTTTTT.

The gene calls are TRBV14 and TRBJ2-5; 9 bases match TRBD1. The length of the CDR3 is 15 residues. Trimming cost V 3 bases and J 4 bases; bases outside gene matches: 6. The germline CDR1 and CDR2 sequences are SGHDN and FVKESK. The CDR3 protein is CASSQGQGFAETQYF. As DNA, the CDR3 is TGTGCCAGCAGCCAGGGACAGGGCTTCGCAGAGACCCAGTACTTC.

This clone has ten or more counts. This rearrangement joins TRBV4-2 to TRBJ2-3; D is possibly TRBD1 (5 bases). Trimming took 1 base from V and 5 from J, leaving 10 bases between them. This CDR3 spans 14 amino acids. Per germline, CDR1 LGHNA and CDR2 YNFKEQ. The CDR3 loop is CASSQGAGRDTQYF. CDR3 bases: TGTGCCAGCAGCCAAGGGGCAGGGCGAGATACGCAGTATTTT.

V usage is TRBV4-1 and J usage is TRBJ1-6, with D uncertain. Looked up from germline, CDR1 is MGHRA and CDR2 is YSYEKL. The CDR3 covers 14 residues. The ends were cut back, 1 base at V and 9 bases at J, with 10 bases in the middle. The CDR3 protein is CASSQGLRISPLHF. CDR3 coding DNA: TGCGCCAGCAGCCAAGGGCTTCGCATTTCACCCCTCCACTTT.

J is TRBJ2-3 and V is TRBV6-6, with TRBD1 identical over 7 bases. The V segment lost 5 bases and the J segment 2 bases; nucleotides outside the gene matches: 4. The length of the CDR3 is 14 residues. Per germline, CDR1 MNHNY and CDR2 SVGAGI (reference sequence). In DNA form, the CDR3 reads TGTGCCAGCAGTCCCGGACAGGTCACAGATACGCAGTATTTT. This codes for CASSPGQVTDTQYF.

The chain combines TRBV30 with TRBJ2-5; D remains unclear. V lost 3 bases, J lost 9 bases, and 14 bases lay in between. The CDR3 has 12 amino acids. The germline CDR1 and CDR2 sequences are GTSNPN and SVGIG (reference sequence). The CDR3: CAWSETPVAQYF. The CDR3 DNA follows: TGTGCCTGGAGCGAAACCCCGGTAGCCCAGTACTTC. Full variable domain (outside the CDR3, taken from reference TRBV30 and TRBJ2-5): SQTIHQWPATLVQPVGSPLSLECTVEGTSNPNLYWYRQAAGRGLQLLFYSVGIGQISSEVPQNLSASRPQDRQFILSSKKLLLSDSGFYLCAWSETPVAQYFGPGTRLLVL.

The rearrangement links TRBV29-1 to TRBJ2-7; weak D call: TRBD1 (5 bases). V lost 3 bases to trimming and J lost 3 bases, with 9 bases between them. The CDR3 length is 12 residues. Germline CDR1 SQVTM, CDR2 ANQGSEA. The CDR3 DNA reads TGCAGCGTTGACGGGCAGGGCTACGAGCAGTACTTC. Protein product: CSVDGQGYEQYF.

The chain joins TRBV15 to TRBJ2-5, with a weak D call TRBD2 (5 bases). The CDR3 has 13 residues. Trimming removed 9 bases from V and 0 bases from J, with 11 bases in between. CDR1 and CDR2 from the germline V gene are LNHNV and YYDKDF (reference sequence). The CDR3 DNA reads TGTGCCACGCGACGAGGGTACCAAGAGACCCAGTACTTC. Its protein is CATRRGYQETQYF.

The rearrangement uses TRBV29-1 and TRBJ1-5, with TRBD1 matching 9 bases. This CDR3 has 13 amino acids. CDR1 is SQVTM and CDR2 is ANQGSEA in the germline V gene. Germline trimming cut 6 bases from V and 3 bases from J; bases unmatched to any gene: 3. The CDR3 loop is CSVGTGFNQPQHF. The CDR3 region has the DNA TGCAGCGTGGGGACAGGGTTCAATCAGCCCCAGCATTTT.

This clone has just a few counts. This chain joins TRBV15 and TRBJ2-7, with TRBD2 matching 7 bases. After removal of 3 bases from V and 4 bases from J, the junction contained 6 bases not matched to a gene. The CDR3 is made up of 14 amino acids. Germline-derived CDR1 and CDR2 are LNHNV and YYDKDF (reference sequence). Written as DNA, the CDR3 is TGTGCCACCAGCAGGCGGGGGATCGGGTACGAGCAGTACTTC. This codes for CATSRRGIGYEQYF.

The genes are TRBV5-1 and TRBJ2-5; possibly TRBD2 for D (6 bases). This CDR3 has 15 residues. The V and J ends lost 4 bases and 2 bases respectively, with 15 bases between them. Germline values: CDR1 SGHRS, CDR2 YFSETQ. This chain's CDR3 is CASSPSGRGQETQYF. The DNA for the CDR3 is TGCGCCAGCAGCCCGTCCGGGCGGGGACAAGAGACCCAGTACTTC.

CDR3 DNA: TGTGCCAGCAGTCCCCAAGGAACAGGTAACACTGAAGCTTTCTTT. Amino acids: CASSPQGTGNTEAFF. The V call is TRBV6-5, the J call TRBJ1-1; the D gene is possibly TRBD1 (5 bases). V was shortened by 5 bases and J by 2 bases, with 15 bases between the two germline ends. This CDR3 region has 15 residues. Germline CDR1 reads MNHEY; CDR2 reads SVGAGI.

This clone was observed once. This rearrangement joins TRBV28 to TRBJ1-6; D not resolved. The ends were cut back, 5 bases at V and 10 bases at J, with 9 bases in the middle. CDR3 length equals 12 residues. Germline CDR1 reads MDHEN; CDR2 reads SYDVKM. CDR3 sequence reads: CASSLTGSPLHF. CDR3 sequence (DNA): TGTGCCAGCAGTCTCACGGGGTCACCCCTCCACTTT.

Regarding this clone: The same CDR3 can be traced to other DNA sequences in this sample. The rearrangement joins TRBV29-1 to TRBJ2-7; 7 bases are a match to TRBD2. CDR3 length: 12 amino acids. Germline CDR1 SQVTM, CDR2 ANQGSEA. J lost 1 base, V lost 7 bases, and 4 bases had no gene match. The CDR3 DNA is TGCAGCGGTGGGGAGGGTTCCTACGAGCAGTACTTC. Amino acids: CSGGEGSYEQYF.

CDR3 bases: TGTGCCAGCAGCCCCGCCGACACCGGGGAGCTGTTTTTT. It encodes CASSPADTGELFF. The chain combines TRBV5-6 with TRBJ2-2; D is unclear. Trimming pared 4 bases from V and 3 bases from J, leaving 7 bases between. Germline V gene data show CDR1 as SGHDT and CDR2 as YYEEEE. The CDR3 contains 13 residues.